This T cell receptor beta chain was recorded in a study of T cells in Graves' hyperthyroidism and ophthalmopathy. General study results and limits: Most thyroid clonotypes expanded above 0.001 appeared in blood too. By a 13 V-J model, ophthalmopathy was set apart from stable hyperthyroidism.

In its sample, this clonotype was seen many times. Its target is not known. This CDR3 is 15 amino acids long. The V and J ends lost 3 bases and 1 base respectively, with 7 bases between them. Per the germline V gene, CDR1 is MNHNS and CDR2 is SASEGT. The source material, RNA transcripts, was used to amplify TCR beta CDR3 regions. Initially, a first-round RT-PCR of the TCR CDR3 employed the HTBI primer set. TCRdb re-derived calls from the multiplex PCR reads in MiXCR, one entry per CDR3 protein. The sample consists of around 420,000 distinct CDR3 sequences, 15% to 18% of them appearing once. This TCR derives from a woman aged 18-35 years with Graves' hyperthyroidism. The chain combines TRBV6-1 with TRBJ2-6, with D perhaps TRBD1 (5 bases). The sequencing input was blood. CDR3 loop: CASSERTSGANVLTF. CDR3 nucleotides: TGTGCCAGCAGTGAGAGGACATCTGGGGCCAACGTCCTGACTTTC.